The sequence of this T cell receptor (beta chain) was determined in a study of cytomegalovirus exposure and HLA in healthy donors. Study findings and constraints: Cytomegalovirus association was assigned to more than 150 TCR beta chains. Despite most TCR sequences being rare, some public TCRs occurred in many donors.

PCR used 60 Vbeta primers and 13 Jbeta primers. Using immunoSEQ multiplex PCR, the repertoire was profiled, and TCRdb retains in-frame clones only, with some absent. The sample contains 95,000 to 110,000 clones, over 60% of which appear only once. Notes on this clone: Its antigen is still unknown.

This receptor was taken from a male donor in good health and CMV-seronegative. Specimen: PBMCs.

The CDR3 DNA is TGTGCCAGCAGTTACTCTCGGGGTCCTGACCCTTACGAGCAGTACTTC. Translated, it gives CASSYSRGPDPYEQYF. V gene TRBV6-5 combines with J gene TRBJ2-5; weak D call: TRBD2 (5 bases). The J call may be faulty, since TRBJ2-7 better matches the DNA end. This CDR3 is built from 16 residues. Germline loops: CDR1 MNHEY, CDR2 SVGAGI.